This T cell receptor beta chain was sequenced for a study of graft-versus-host responses after intestinal transplantation. Findings and caveats of the study: There was an association between peak levels of circulating GvH clones and early post-transplant HvG declines.

Comment on this clone: Its target is unknown.

This table comes from immunoSEQ multiplex PCR, and its TCRdb copy is limited to in-frame clones, with some not included. The sample gives tens of thousands of clones, approximately 95% of which show up once; roughly 0.49% is in the top ten. The CDR3 length is 15 residues. Germline CDR1 is MGHDK and CDR2 is SYGVNS. The ends lost 1 base at V and 9 bases at J; junction bases unmatched: 7. The TCR was taken from a human donor who received an intestinal transplant. The material was unstimulated CD8+ T cells sorted from spleen or lymph node cells, obtained before intestinal transplant. This chain uses TRBV25-1 with TRBJ2-3; TRBD1 agrees at 10 bases. The CDR3 is CASSESGTGVDTQYF. The CDR3 region has the DNA TGTGCCAGCAGTGAATCTGGGACAGGGGTGGACACGCAGTATTTT.